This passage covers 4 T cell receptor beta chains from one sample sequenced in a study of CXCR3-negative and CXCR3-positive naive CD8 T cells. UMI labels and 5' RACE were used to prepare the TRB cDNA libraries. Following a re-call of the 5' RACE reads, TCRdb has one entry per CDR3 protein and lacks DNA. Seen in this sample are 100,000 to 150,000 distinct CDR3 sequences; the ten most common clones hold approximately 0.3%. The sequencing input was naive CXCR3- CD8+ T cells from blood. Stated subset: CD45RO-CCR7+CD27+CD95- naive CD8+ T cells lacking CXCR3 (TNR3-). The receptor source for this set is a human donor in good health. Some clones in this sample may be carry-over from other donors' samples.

CDR3 residues: CASSRPRPLDTQYF. The rearrangement joins TRBV7-9 to TRBJ2-3; lacking DNA, the TRBD1 call made by TCRdb goes unchecked. CDR3 length: 14 residues. CDR1 is SEHNR and CDR2 is FQNEAQ in the germline V gene (reference sequence).

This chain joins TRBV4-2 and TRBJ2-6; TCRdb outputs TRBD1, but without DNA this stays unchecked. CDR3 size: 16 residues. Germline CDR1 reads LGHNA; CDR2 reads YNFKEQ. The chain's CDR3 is CASSQDTGGGANVLTF.

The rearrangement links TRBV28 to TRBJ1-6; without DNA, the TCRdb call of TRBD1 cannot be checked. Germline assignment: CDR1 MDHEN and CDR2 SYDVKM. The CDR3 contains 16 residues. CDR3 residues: CASSSPRTGANSPLHF.

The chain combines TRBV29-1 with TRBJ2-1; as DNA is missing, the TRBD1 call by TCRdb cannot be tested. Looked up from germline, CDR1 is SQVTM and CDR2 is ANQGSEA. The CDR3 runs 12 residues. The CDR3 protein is CSVSGVGGGQFF.